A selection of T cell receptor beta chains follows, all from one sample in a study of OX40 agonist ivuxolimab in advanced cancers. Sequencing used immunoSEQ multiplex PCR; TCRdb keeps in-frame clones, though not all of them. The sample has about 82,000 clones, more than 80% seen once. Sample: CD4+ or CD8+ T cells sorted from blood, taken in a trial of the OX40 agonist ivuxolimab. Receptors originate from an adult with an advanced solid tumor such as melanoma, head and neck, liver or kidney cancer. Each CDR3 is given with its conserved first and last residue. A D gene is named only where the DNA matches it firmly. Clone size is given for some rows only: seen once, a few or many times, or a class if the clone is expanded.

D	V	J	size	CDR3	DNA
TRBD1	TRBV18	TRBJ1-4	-	CASSLQDRGGEKLFF	TGTGCCAGCTCACTTCAGGACAGGGGTGGTGAAAAACTGTTTTTT
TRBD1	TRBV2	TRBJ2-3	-	CASPRRTGSDKDTQYF	TGTGCCAGCCCGCGCCGGACAGGGTCCGATAAAGATACGCAGTATTTT
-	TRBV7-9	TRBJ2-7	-	CASSFEGPYEQYF	TGTGCCAGCAGCTTTGAGGGCCCCTACGAGCAGTACTTC
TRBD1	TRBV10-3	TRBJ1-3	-	CAISFFPGQDPGNTIYF	TGTGCCATCAGCTTTTTCCCGGGACAGGACCCTGGAAACACCATATATTTT
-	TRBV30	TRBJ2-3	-	CAWSVVPDTQYF	TGTGCCTGGAGTGTAGTCCCAGATACGCAGTATTTT
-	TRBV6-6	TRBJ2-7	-	CASSNYEQYF	TGTGCCAGCAGTAACTACGAGCAGTACTTC
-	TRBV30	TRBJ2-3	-	CAWSVRGVDTQYF	TGTGCCTGGAGTGTACGGGGAGTAGATACGCAGTATTTT
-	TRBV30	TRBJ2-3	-	CAWHGSSDTQYF	TGTGCCTGGCACGGGAGCTCAGATACGCAGTATTTT
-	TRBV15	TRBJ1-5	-	CATSRDLEPQHF	TGTGCCACCAGCAGAGATCTCGAACCCCAGCATTTT
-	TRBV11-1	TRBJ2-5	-	CASSLAAPRETQYF	TGTGCCAGCAGCTTAGCAGCCCCGCGTGAGACCCAGTACTTC
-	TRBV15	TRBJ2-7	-	CATSRESPGAYGEQYF	TGTGCCACCAGCAGAGAGAGTCCAGGGGCCTACGGAGAGCAGTACTTC
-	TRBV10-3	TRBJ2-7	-	CAIRTGAHEQYF	TGTGCCATCAGAACAGGCGCCCACGAGCAGTACTTC
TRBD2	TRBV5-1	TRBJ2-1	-	CASSRSGGQNEQFF	TGCGCCAGCAGCCGTAGCGGGGGGCAAAATGAGCAGTTCTTC
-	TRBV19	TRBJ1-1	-	CASHRGSEAFF	TGTGCCAGTCACAGAGGGAGTGAAGCTTTCTTT
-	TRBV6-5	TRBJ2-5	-	CASSFPGKETQYF	TGTGCCAGCAGTTTCCCAGGGAAAGAGACCCAGTACTTC
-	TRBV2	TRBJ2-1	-	CASSEGTRGLEQFF	TGTGCCAGCAGTGAAGGGACTCGAGGGTTGGAGCAGTTCTTC
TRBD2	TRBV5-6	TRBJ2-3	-	CASSFQDLAGVGDTQYF	TGTGCCAGCAGCTTTCAGGATTTAGCGGGGGTCGGAGATACGCAGTATTTT
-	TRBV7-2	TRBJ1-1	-	CASSPWGGSNTEAFF	TGTGCCAGCAGCCCGTGGGGGGGGTCGAACACTGAAGCTTTCTTT
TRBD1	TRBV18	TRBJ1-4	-	CASSPRDRTGKLFF	TGTGCCAGCTCACCAAGGGACCGGACAGGAAAACTGTTTTTT
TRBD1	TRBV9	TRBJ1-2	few	CASTRRTGGNYGYTF	TGTGCCAGCACTCGTCGAACAGGGGGCAACTATGGCTACACCTTC
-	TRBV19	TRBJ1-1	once	CASSIDFTNTEAFF	TGTGCCAGTAGTATAGATTTCACGAACACTGAAGCTTTCTTT
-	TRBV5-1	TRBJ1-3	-	CASSLAHSGNTIYF	TGCGCCAGCAGCTTGGCGCACTCTGGAAACACCATATATTTT
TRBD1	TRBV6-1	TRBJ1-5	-	CASSDRDGRTGETQPQHF	TGTGCCAGCAGTGATCGAGACGGGAGGACAGGGGAGACTCAGCCCCAGCATTTT
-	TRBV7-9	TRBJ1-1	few	CASSPPGPSEAFF	TGTGCCAGCAGCCCGCCGGGGCCGTCTGAAGCTTTCTTT
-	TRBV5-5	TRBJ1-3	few	CASSLAGIPGNTIYF	TGTGCCAGCAGCTTGGCAGGTATTCCTGGAAACACCATATATTTT
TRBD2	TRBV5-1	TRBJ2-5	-	CASSFGTSGQETQYF	TGCGCCAGCAGCTTCGGGACTAGCGGCCAAGAGACCCAGTACTTC
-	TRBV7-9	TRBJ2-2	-	CASSWGNTGELFF	TGTGCCAGCAGCTGGGGAAACACCGGGGAGCTGTTTTTT
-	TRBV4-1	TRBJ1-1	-	CASSSMVGANTEAFF	TGCGCCAGCAGCTCCATGGTTGGGGCGAACACTGAAGCTTTCTTT
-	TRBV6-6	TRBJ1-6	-	CASSTSPASNSPLHF	TGTGCCAGTTCGACAAGCCCAGCCAGTAATTCACCCCTCCACTTT
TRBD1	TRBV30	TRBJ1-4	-	CAWSADQGGDEKLFF	TGTGCCTGGAGTGCCGACCAGGGGGGGGATGAAAAACTGTTTTTT
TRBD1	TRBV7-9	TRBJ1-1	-	CASSLEQGAAFF	TGTGCCAGCAGCTTAGAACAGGGGGCGGCTTTCTTT
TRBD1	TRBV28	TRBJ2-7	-	CASSRRQGAYEQYF	TGTGCCAGCAGTCGCCGACAGGGTGCCTACGAGCAGTACTTC
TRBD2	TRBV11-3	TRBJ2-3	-	CASSLGLAGLNTDTQYF	TGTGCCAGCAGCTTGGGATTAGCGGGGCTGAACACAGATACGCAGTATTTT
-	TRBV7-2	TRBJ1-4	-	CASSFAGVGEKLFF	TGTGCCAGCAGCTTCGCGGGGGTGGGTGAAAAACTGTTTTTT
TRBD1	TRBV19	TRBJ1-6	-	CASSVTGIVDSPLHF	TGTGCCAGTAGTGTGACAGGGATCGTGGATTCACCCCTCCACTTT
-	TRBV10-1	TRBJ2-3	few	CASSLSVGADTQYF	TGCGCCAGCAGCTTATCCGTGGGGGCAGATACGCAGTATTTT
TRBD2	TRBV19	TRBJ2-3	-	CASLAGGTDTQYF	TGTGCCAGCCTAGCGGGGGGCACAGATACGCAGTATTTT
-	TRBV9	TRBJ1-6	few	CASSVSDPDNSPLHF	TGTGCCAGCAGCGTAAGCGACCCCGATAATTCACCCCTCCACTTT
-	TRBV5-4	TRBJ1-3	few	CASSDARTPGNTIYF	TGTGCCAGCAGTGATGCCCGGACTCCAGGAAACACCATATATTTT
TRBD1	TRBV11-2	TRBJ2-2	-	CASSSRKGQGMGGELFF	TGTGCCAGCAGCTCCCGGAAGGGACAGGGGATGGGCGGGGAGCTGTTTTTT
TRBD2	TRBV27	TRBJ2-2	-	CASSLTSGVTGELFF	TGTGCCAGCAGTTTAACTAGCGGGGTAACCGGGGAGCTGTTTTTT
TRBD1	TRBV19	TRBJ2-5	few	CASSADRGDRETQYF	TGTGCCAGTAGTGCGGACAGGGGGGATAGGGAGACCCAGTACTTC
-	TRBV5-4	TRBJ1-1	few	CASSRLMNTEAFF	TGTGCCAGCAGCCGGCTGATGAACACTGAAGCTTTCTTT
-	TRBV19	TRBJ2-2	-	CASKKGGGSTRELFF	TGTGCAAGTAAAAAAGGGGGGGGAAGTACCCGGGAGCTGTTTTTT
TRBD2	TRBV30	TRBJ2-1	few	CAWKGRGGQNNEQFF	TGTGCCTGGAAAGGGCGGGGGGGCCAGAACAATGAGCAGTTCTTC
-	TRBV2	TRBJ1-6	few	CASSAQGPPNSPLHF	TGTGCCAGCAGTGCGCAGGGGCCGCCTAATTCACCCCTCCACTTT
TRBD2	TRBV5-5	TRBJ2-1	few	CASSLVLAGGDEQFF	TGTGCCAGCAGCTTGGTTCTAGCGGGGGGAGATGAGCAGTTCTTC
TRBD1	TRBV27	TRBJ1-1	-	CASSFATGAMNTEAFF	TGTGCCAGCAGTTTCGCGACAGGGGCGATGAACACTGAAGCTTTCTTT
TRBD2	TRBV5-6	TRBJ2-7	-	CASSLPAGLASHEQYF	TGTGCCAGCAGCTTACCGGCGGGACTAGCGTCCCACGAGCAGTACTTC
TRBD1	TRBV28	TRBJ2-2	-	CASREWDRDAGELFF	TGTGCCAGCAGGGAATGGGACAGGGACGCCGGGGAGCTGTTTTTT
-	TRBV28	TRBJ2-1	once	CASSLRDEQFF	TGTGCCAGCAGTTTACGGGATGAGCAGTTCTTC
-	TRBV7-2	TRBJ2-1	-	CASSLMGGGLNEQFF	TGTGCCAGCAGCTTAATGGGGGGGGGCTTGAATGAGCAGTTCTTC
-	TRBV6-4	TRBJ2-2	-	CASSVEYNTGELFF	TGTGCCAGCAGTGTCGAATATAACACCGGGGAGCTGTTTTTT